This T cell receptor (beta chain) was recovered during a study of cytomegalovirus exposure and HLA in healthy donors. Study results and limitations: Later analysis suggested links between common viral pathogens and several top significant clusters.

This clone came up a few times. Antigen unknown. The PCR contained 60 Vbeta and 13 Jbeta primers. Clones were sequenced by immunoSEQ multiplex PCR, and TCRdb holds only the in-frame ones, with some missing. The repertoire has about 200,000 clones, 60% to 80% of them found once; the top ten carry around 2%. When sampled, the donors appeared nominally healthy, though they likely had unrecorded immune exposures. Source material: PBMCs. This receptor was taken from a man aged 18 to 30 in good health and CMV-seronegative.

The CDR3 sequence: CSAEQGAELVQYF. CDR3 DNA: TGCAGCGCCGAACAGGGGGCCGAGTTGGTGCAGTACTTC. The gene calls are TRBV29-1 and TRBJ2-7; TRBD1 agrees at 9 bases. This CDR3 spans 13 amino acids. V shed 7 bases and J 9 bases; nucleotides not matched to a gene: 13. Germline loops: CDR1 SQVTM, CDR2 ANQGSEA.